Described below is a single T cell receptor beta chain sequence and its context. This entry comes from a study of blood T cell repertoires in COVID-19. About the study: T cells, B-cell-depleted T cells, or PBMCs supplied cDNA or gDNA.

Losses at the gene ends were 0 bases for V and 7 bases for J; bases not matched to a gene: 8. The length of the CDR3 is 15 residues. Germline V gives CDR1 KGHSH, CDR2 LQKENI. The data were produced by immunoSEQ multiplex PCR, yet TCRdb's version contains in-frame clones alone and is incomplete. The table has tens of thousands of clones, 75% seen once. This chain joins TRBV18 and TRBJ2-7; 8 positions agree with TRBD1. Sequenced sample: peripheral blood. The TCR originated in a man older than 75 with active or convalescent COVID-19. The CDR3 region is CASSPPFGQGEEQYF. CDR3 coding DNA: TGTGCCAGCTCACCACCTTTCGGACAGGGAGAAGAGCAGTACTTC.